This TCR beta chain derives from a study of shared clonotypes between healthy human individuals. Broader study findings: Larger estimated richness was generally recorded for naive subsets relative to memory subsets.

Some clones are missing from TCRdb's copy, which holds only in-frame ones; the method was immunoSEQ multiplex PCR. The data show some 1 million clones, about 75% seen once. This CDR3 comprises 15 residues. A remark on this clone: Its antigen is currently unknown.

Sample: memory CD4+ T cells sorted from blood. As to subset: CD45RA-negative fraction. J is TRBJ1-2 and V is TRBV21-1; the tabulated D call, TRBD1, remains unverified against the DNA. TRBV21-1 counts as a pseudogene. The sequence was obtained from a man between 18 and 35 years old in good health. The CDR3 DNA is TGTGCCAGCAGCGCCAGGGGACCCCCCAACTATGGCTACACCTTC. Protein: CASSARGPPNYGYTF.